What follows are 21 T cell receptor beta chains derived from one specimen sequenced in a study of OX40 agonist ivuxolimab in advanced cancers. Generated by immunoSEQ multiplex PCR, the TCRdb table keeps only in-frame clones and is missing some. Here the sample spans 28,000 or so clones, approximately 86% being singletons. Sequencing used CD4+ or CD8+ T cells sorted from blood, obtained in a trial of the OX40 agonist ivuxolimab. The receptors were gathered from an adult with an advanced solid tumor such as melanoma, head and neck, liver or kidney cancer.

This clone was seen more than once but under ten times. The rearrangement links TRBV27 to TRBJ2-5; the D is unclear. The CDR3 totals 16 residues. Looked up from germline, CDR1 is MNHEY and CDR2 is SMNVEV (reference sequence). V lost 6 bases and J lost 1, with 18 bases in between. As DNA, the CDR3 is TGTGCCAGCAGCCTGAGGCTCGGCAGGATCCAAGAGACCCAGTACTTC. As protein: CASSLRLGRIQETQYF.

The genes are TRBV10-2 and TRBJ2-7; D unresolved. This CDR3 comprises 12 residues. V lost 8 bases and J lost 6, with 14 bases in between. Germline assignment: CDR1 WSHSY and CDR2 SAAADI. Here the CDR3 DNA reads TGCGCCAGCCAGGAGACCCCTCTCGAGCAGTACTTC. Translated: CASQETPLEQYF.

This sequence joins TRBV27 and TRBJ1-5; D is undetermined. Trimming took 5 bases from V and 7 from J, leaving 12 bases between them. Germline V lookup: CDR1 MNHEY, CDR2 SMNVEV (reference sequence). The CDR3 consists of 13 residues. CDR3 nucleotides: TGTGCCAGCAGTCTGGTGTGGGGACAGCCCCAGCATTTT. This codes for CASSLVWGQPQHF.

The chain couples TRBV10-3 to TRBJ2-5; D ambiguous. V was pared by 0 bases and J by 7 bases, with 9 bases between. Germline CDR1 and CDR2: ENHRY and SYGVKD. This CDR3 contains 13 residues. The CDR3 sequence: CAISESSWATQYF. The DNA of the CDR3 is TGTGCCATCAGTGAGTCAAGTTGGGCGACCCAGTACTTC.

V gene TRBV28 combines with J gene TRBJ2-3, with 10 bases that match TRBD2. Germline values: CDR1 MDHEN, CDR2 SYDVKM. V lost 4 bases to trimming and J lost 2 bases; unmatched junction nucleotides: 12. The CDR3 has 18 amino acids. CDR3 region: CASSWASGGPKFTDTQYF. CDR3 nucleotides: TGTGCCAGCAGTTGGGCTAGCGGGGGCCCTAAATTCACAGATACGCAGTATTTT.

The gene calls are TRBV19 and TRBJ2-7, with a tentative D call TRBD2 (6 bases). Trimming pared 3 bases from V and 4 bases from J, leaving 10 bases between. Germline V CDR1 and CDR2: LNHDA, SQIVND (reference sequence). This CDR3 has 13 residues. For the CDR3, the DNA is TGTGCCAGTAGTATGGGACTTCTTTACGAGCAGTACTTC. Translated: CASSMGLLYEQYF.

The rearrangement uses TRBV19 and TRBJ2-2; D is uncertain. V was clipped by 3 bases and J by 5 bases, with 1 base between them. Germline assignment: CDR1 LNHDA and CDR2 SQIVND (reference sequence). CDR3 length: 11 amino acids. For the CDR3, the DNA is TGTGCCAGTAGTATTACCGGGGAGCTGTTTTTT. It codes for CASSITGELFF.

V gene TRBV6-1 combines with J gene TRBJ2-5; a weak D match, TRBD2 (5 bases). There are 13 residues in the CDR3. Trimming stripped 6 bases from V and 7 bases from J, with 15 bases between. Germline CDR1 reads MNHNS; CDR2 reads SASEGT. For the CDR3, the DNA is TGTGCCAGCAGACCGCCCTTCCGGGGGACCCAGTACTTC. It codes for CASRPPFRGTQYF.

The J gene is TRBJ2-3, the V gene TRBV19, with 8 bases matching TRBD2. The CDR3 is 16 residues long. V was clipped by 2 bases and J by 5 bases; unmatched bases: 9. The V gene's germline CDR1 is LNHDA and CDR2 SQIVND (reference sequence). CDR3 protein: CASSISLLAEEDTQYF. In DNA, the CDR3 is TGTGCCAGTAGTATATCCTTACTAGCGGAGGAAGATACGCAGTATTTT.

J is TRBJ2-7 and V is TRBV19; D may be TRBD1 (5 bases). Trimming cost V 7 bases and J 6 bases, with 10 bases left between them. This CDR3 region has 11 residues. Germline loops: CDR1 LNHDA, CDR2 SQIVND (reference sequence). In nucleotides, the CDR3 is TGTGCCAGTACCACAGGAGTCGAGCAGTACTTC. Encoded protein: CASTTGVEQYF.

The chain combines TRBV27 with TRBJ1-2, with 12 bases that match TRBD1. The CDR3 runs to 14 residues. The germline V gene encodes CDR1 MNHEY and CDR2 SMNVEV (reference sequence). J gave up 7 bases and V 6 bases, and 6 bases lay outside the gene matches. CDR3 amino acids: CASRPGTGGRGYTF. The CDR3 bases are TGTGCCAGCAGGCCCGGGACAGGGGGCCGTGGCTACACCTTC.

This clone was seen just once. The V call is TRBV7-3, the J call TRBJ2-1; 7 positions match TRBD2. Germline V gene sequence: CDR1 SGHTA, CDR2 FQGTGA. This CDR3 region has 12 residues. Unmatched junction bases numbered 2, after V lost 5 bases and J lost 7 bases. CDR3 loop: CASSMGGNEQFF. The CDR3 DNA is TGTGCCAGCAGCATGGGGGGGAATGAGCAGTTCTTC.

J is TRBJ2-5 and V is TRBV16; D is possibly TRBD2 (7 bases). V gave up 4 bases and J gave up 2 bases, with 17 bases separating them. Per germline, CDR1 KGHSY and CDR2 FQNENV. The CDR3 covers 16 residues. CDR3 in amino acids: CASSLNAAGAQETQYF. As DNA, the CDR3 is TGTGCCAGCAGCCTAAATGCGGCGGGGGCGCAAGAGACCCAGTACTTC.

The CDR3 coding sequence is TGTGCCACCAGCAGGGGGACAGACTACGAGCAGTACTTC. Its protein product is CATSRGTDYEQYF. The chain uses TRBV15 and TRBJ2-5; 7 bases are shared with TRBD1. The J call is in doubt because the DNA end fits TRBJ2-7 better. This CDR3 is built from 13 residues. The germline V gene has CDR1 LNHNV and CDR2 YYDKDF (reference sequence).

This sequence joins TRBV28 and TRBJ2-5, with 10 bases fitting TRBD2. Germline V gives CDR1 MDHEN, CDR2 SYDVKM. Losses at the gene ends were 2 bases for V and 9 bases for J; bases not matched to a gene: 9. This CDR3 is 15 amino acids long. In DNA form, the CDR3 reads TGTGCCAGCAGTTTAACTCTAGCGGGGGCCGGGGCCCAGTACTTC. Protein: CASSLTLAGAGAQYF.

The chain carries TRBV5-1 and TRBJ2-5; no clear D gene. Trimming removed 4 bases from V and 1 base from J, with 8 bases in between. CDR1 SGHRS and CDR2 YFSETQ come from the germline V gene. The CDR3 totals 13 residues. Here the CDR3 reads CASSLGIQETQYF. The CDR3 DNA reads TGCGCCAGCAGCCTGGGAATCCAAGAGACCCAGTACTTC.

Within the sample, this clone is medium-sized. The chain combines TRBV28 with TRBJ1-1, with D tentatively TRBD1 (5 bases). The V end was cut by 2 bases, the J end by 4 bases, with 8 bases between. This CDR3 has 13 amino acids. Germline values: CDR1 MDHEN, CDR2 SYDVKM. The CDR3 nucleotides are TGTGCCAGCAGTTTACCCGGGGGCACTGAAGCTTTCTTT. Amino acids: CASSLPGGTEAFF.

J is TRBJ2-1 and V is TRBV7-9; D is undetermined. CDR1 SEHNR and CDR2 FQNEAQ come from the germline V gene (reference sequence). The CDR3 has 12 amino acids. Trimming stripped 2 bases from V and 10 bases from J, with 9 bases between. DNA for the CDR3: TGTGCCAGCAGCTTAACGGCCTTGGAGCAGTTCTTC. Translated, it gives CASSLTALEQFF.

J is TRBJ2-4 and V is TRBV7-3; possible D gene TRBD1, 6 bases. CDR1 and CDR2 (germline): SGHTA, FQGTGA. The CDR3 contains 12 residues. V lost 4 bases, J lost 7 bases, and 8 bases lay in between. CDR3 sequence (DNA): TGTGCCAGCAGCTCCACAGGGAACATTCAGTACTTC. Residues: CASSSTGNIQYF.

V is TRBV19 and J is TRBJ2-5, with unresolved D. The germline V and J ends were trimmed by 2 bases and 5 bases, with 18 bases remaining between them. The CDR3 totals 16 residues. From germline, CDR1 is LNHDA and CDR2 SQIVND (reference sequence). CDR3 sequence reads: CASSISTELLLETQYF. The CDR3 DNA is TGTGCCAGTAGTATATCCACAGAGCTTCTGTTGGAGACCCAGTACTTC.

The chain has TRBV19 and TRBJ2-7; TRBD2 agrees at 7 bases. J gave up 5 bases and V 1 base, and 8 bases lay outside the gene matches. The V gene's germline CDR1 is LNHDA and CDR2 SQIVND (reference sequence). The CDR3 is 15 residues long. CDR3 DNA: TGTGCCAGTAGTATAGTAGGAGGACTAGGGGACGAGCAGTACTTC. It specifies CASSIVGGLGDEQYF.